The present entry profiles one TCR beta chain with its context. This CDR3 region has 16 residues. Trimming took 5 bases from V and 0 from J; bases not matched to a gene: 8. The sample originates from a study of blood T cells in healthy people across ages. Alongside a J-beta primer mix, a sample-barcoded 5' primer served in a second PCR lasting about 7 to 12 cycles. TCRdb called the 5' RACE reads again in MiXCR, with one record for every CDR3 protein. The table includes 500,000 to 550,000 distinct CDR3 sequences, approximately 25% detected once. This sample also belongs to another study, concerning T cells of mothers and their children.

The receptor's source is a boy between 10 and 17 years old in good health. The rearrangement links TRBV12-3 or TRBV12-4 to TRBJ2-3, with TRBD2 identical over 7 bases. The sequenced sample consisted of blood. The CDR3 DNA sequence: TGTGCCAGCAGTCCACCCCGTAGCGGGAGCACAGATACGCAGTATTTT. Residues: CASSPPRSGSTDTQYF.